What follows are 28 T cell receptor beta chains derived from one specimen sequenced in a study of blood T cell repertoires in COVID-19. TCRdb keeps only in-frame clones here, not all; method: immunoSEQ multiplex PCR. The sample carries 300,000 to 450,000 clones, over 75% recorded once. The sample was peripheral blood. All receptors derive from a woman aged 25-40 years with COVID-19, enrolled during active disease.

The rearrangement links TRBV6-1 to TRBJ2-3; 14 bases are shared with TRBD2. V lost 1 base and J lost 0; bases outside the gene matches: 6. Germline CDR1 MNHNS, CDR2 SASEGT. The length of the CDR3 is 19 residues. CDR3 protein: CASSEESGLAGASTDTQYF. The CDR3 nucleotides read TGTGCCAGCAGTGAAGAATCGGGACTAGCGGGGGCGAGCACAGATACGCAGTATTTT.

The rearrangement joins TRBV5-6 to TRBJ2-7, with 13 bases that match TRBD2. J gave up 4 bases and V 4 bases, and 8 bases lay outside the gene matches. CDR1 and CDR2 (germline): SGHDT, YYEEEE. The CDR3 sequence is 16 residues long. Here the CDR3 reads CASSPGTSGILYEQYF. The DNA of the CDR3 is TGTGCCAGCAGCCCCGGGACTAGCGGGATTTTATACGAGCAGTACTTC.

The chain recombines TRBV2 with TRBJ2-1; 12 bases line up with TRBD2. The CDR3 sequence is 16 residues long. The junction had 14 bases not matched to a gene; V was cut back by 6 bases and J by 11 bases. Germline loops: CDR1 SNHLY, CDR2 FYNNEI. CDR3 protein: CASRPRTSGIRSKQFF. The CDR3 nucleotides are TGTGCCAGCAGACCCAGGACTAGCGGGATTCGCTCAAAGCAGTTCTTC.

This chain connects TRBV5-1 to TRBJ2-7; no firm D call. The CDR3 has 14 residues. Deletions cut 0 bases from V and 0 bases from J, with 7 bases between. Germline V lookup: CDR1 SGHRS, CDR2 YFSETQ. The CDR3 region has the DNA TGCGCCAGCAGCTTGGTGACTTCCTCCTACGAGCAGTACTTC. It encodes CASSLVTSSYEQYF.

The chain recombines TRBV9 with TRBJ1-2, with unresolved D. Germline V gene sequence: CDR1 SGDLS, CDR2 YYNGEE. Trimming removed 0 bases at V and 0 bases at J, with 9 bases between. CDR3 length equals 15 residues. The CDR3 sequence is CASSVGRGANYGYTF. In DNA, the CDR3 is TGTGCCAGCAGCGTAGGCCGGGGAGCTAACTATGGCTACACCTTC.

A few counts support this clone. V gene TRBV7-8 combines with J gene TRBJ1-1, with D hard to call. Looked up from germline, CDR1 is SGHVS and CDR2 is FQNEAQ. Trimming took 5 bases from V and 7 from J, leaving 14 bases between them. The CDR3 sequence is 13 residues long. CDR3 coding DNA: TGTGCCAGCAGCCGCGCAGAAGGGAGTGAAGCTTTCTTT. Protein sequence: CASSRAEGSEAFF.

This clone was seen once. The chain carries TRBV7-8 and TRBJ2-2; the match to TRBD2 covers 14 bases. CDR1 and CDR2 from the germline V gene are SGHVS and FQNEAQ. The CDR3 is 18 residues long. With V trimmed by 5 bases and J by 4 bases, 9 bases remained unmatched. DNA of the CDR3: TGTGCCAGCAGCCCCTCGGGACTAGCGGGAGCTGTCACCGGGGAGCTGTTTTTT. It specifies CASSPSGLAGAVTGELFF.

The chain employs TRBV14 and TRBJ1-1; D may be TRBD1 (5 bases). V was clipped by 3 bases and J by 0 bases, with 11 bases between them. CDR1 and CDR2 (germline): SGHDN, FVKESK. This CDR3 spans 15 amino acids. The CDR3 DNA reads as TGTGCCAGCAGCCACCTGACAGCCATGAACACTGAAGCTTTCTTT. This translates into CASSHLTAMNTEAFF.

The rearrangement uses TRBV6-5 and TRBJ2-5, with 11 bases identical to TRBD2. Germline V gives CDR1 MNHEY, CDR2 SVGAGI. The CDR3 length is 16 residues. The trim removed 2 bases at V and 5 bases at J, leaving 7 bases unmatched. As DNA, the CDR3 is TGTGCCAGCAGTTACCAAGGGGTAGCGGGAGGGGAGACCCAGTACTTC. This codes for CASSYQGVAGGETQYF.

The chain combines TRBV5-1 with TRBJ2-1, with D possibly TRBD2 on 5 matching bases. The CDR3 sequence is 15 residues long. CDR1 and CDR2 (germline): SGHRS, YFSETQ. Trimming cost V 1 base and J 7 bases, with 15 bases left between them. CDR3 protein: CASSLSGSPINEQFF. The DNA of the CDR3 is TGCGCCAGCAGCTTGAGCGGCAGCCCGATAAATGAGCAGTTCTTC.

Concerning this clone: Different DNA sequences within this sample yield the same CDR3. The chain employs TRBV9 and TRBJ2-3; 10 bases map to TRBD2. Germline CDR1 is SGDLS and CDR2 is YYNGEE. V lost 2 bases, J lost 0 bases, and 3 bases stayed unmatched. This CDR3 region has 16 residues. CDR3 sequence: CASSVVAGGSTDTQYF. The CDR3 coding sequence is TGTGCCAGCAGCGTCGTAGCGGGGGGAAGCACAGATACGCAGTATTTT.

J is TRBJ1-1 and V is TRBV28; D not certain. Trimming pared 1 base from V and 5 bases from J, leaving 14 bases between. Germline V gene lookup returns CDR1 MDHEN and CDR2 SYDVKM. The CDR3 contains 15 residues. CDR3 region: CASSLYRGGRTEAFF. The DNA of the CDR3 is TGTGCCAGCAGTTTATACCGGGGTGGGAGGACTGAAGCTTTCTTT.

The V gene is TRBV19, the J gene TRBJ1-5; TRBD1 is a possible D gene (6 bases). This CDR3 comprises 14 residues. Deletions cut 8 bases from V and 9 bases from J, with 20 bases between. Germline CDR1 and CDR2: LNHDA and SQIVND (reference sequence). CDR3 bases: TGTGCCAGTCGGAGCGACAGGCCTCGAGGGCCCCAGCATTTT. Its translation: CASRSDRPRGPQHF.

The genes are TRBV28 and TRBJ2-7; 9 bases match TRBD2. Germline V gene sequence: CDR1 MDHEN, CDR2 SYDVKM. CDR3 length: 14 residues. V shed 6 bases and J 7 bases; nucleotides not matched to a gene: 10. The CDR3 loop reads CASSPTGAGGEQYF. DNA for the CDR3: TGTGCCAGCAGCCCTACGGGGGCGGGGGGGGAGCAGTACTTC.

V and J are TRBV29-1 and TRBJ1-5; 9 bases are a match to TRBD1. This CDR3 comprises 14 residues. Germline loops: CDR1 SQVTM, CDR2 ANQGSEA. Unmatched junction bases numbered 2, after V lost 4 bases and J lost 1 base. The CDR3 region is CSVGGQGSNQPQHF. The CDR3 DNA follows: TGCAGCGTTGGAGGACAGGGGAGCAATCAGCCCCAGCATTTT.

The gene calls are TRBV7-6 and TRBJ2-1; 11 bases align to TRBD2. The length of the CDR3 is 15 residues. Trimming cost V 5 bases and J 8 bases; bases outside gene matches: 8. Germline-derived CDR1 and CDR2 are SGHVS and FNYEAQ. For the CDR3, the DNA is TGTGCCAGCAGCACTAGCGGGAGCCCCTTACATGAGCAGTTCTTC. Its translation: CASSTSGSPLHEQFF.

V and J are TRBV4-2 and TRBJ2-5; D is perhaps TRBD2 (6 bases). Germline lookup yields CDR1 LGHNA and CDR2 YNFKEQ. Trimming cost V 4 bases and J 4 bases, with 22 bases left between them. The CDR3 extends over 17 amino acids. Written as DNA, the CDR3 is TGTGCCAGCAGCCTATACATCGGGACTGGAAGGCCAGAGACCCAGTACTTC. Translating it yields CASSLYIGTGRPETQYF.

The rearrangement joins TRBV19 to TRBJ2-7; D might be TRBD1 (6 bases). In germline, CDR1 is LNHDA, CDR2 SQIVND (reference sequence). Trimming took off 4 bases at V and 7 bases at J, with 8 bases between the two ends. The CDR3 length is 11 residues. The CDR3 DNA reads as TGTGCCAGTAGTAGAGACAGGGAGCAGTACTTC. It yields the protein CASSRDREQYF.

This rearrangement joins TRBV11-3 to TRBJ1-5, with a possible D match to TRBD1 (6 bases). The ends were cut back, 5 bases at V and 0 bases at J, with 26 bases in the middle. Germline CDR1 reads SGHNT; CDR2 reads YENEEA. The CDR3 is 20 residues long. The CDR3 nucleotides are TGTGCCAGCAGCCCGAAGAGCCCCGGACAGTTTCTTCATAGCAATCAGCCCCAGCATTTT. Translation: CASSPKSPGQFLHSNQPQHF.

V gene TRBV20-1 combines with J gene TRBJ2-5; weak D call: TRBD2 (5 bases). CDR3 length: 16 residues. V was clipped by 3 bases and J by 2 bases, with 19 bases between them. Germline CDR1 and CDR2: DFQATT and SNEGSKA (reference sequence). CDR3 sequence reads: CSASVPSLSAQETQYF. CDR3 DNA sequence: TGCAGTGCTAGTGTTCCCTCGCTTAGCGCTCAAGAGACCCAGTACTTC.

V usage is TRBV28 and J usage is TRBJ1-2; 9 bases are shared with TRBD1. The CDR3 is 14 amino acids. CDR1 is MDHEN, CDR2 SYDVKM, per germline. The J segment lost 8 bases and the V segment lost 3 bases, leaving 7 bases of the junction unmatched. The CDR3 coding sequence is TGTGCCAGCAGTTTCCTGGACAGGGGAGGCGGCTACACCTTC. Translating gives CASSFLDRGGGYTF.

J is TRBJ2-7 and V is TRBV9; D is unclear. This CDR3 spans 12 amino acids. Germline assignment: CDR1 SGDLS and CDR2 YYNGEE. Between the trimmed V and J ends, which lost 3 bases and 4 bases, there was a span of 8 bases. The CDR3 nucleotides are TGTGCCAGCAGCGGCAACAGTTACGAGCAGTACTTC. As protein: CASSGNSYEQYF.

V usage is TRBV30 and J usage is TRBJ2-1, with 9 nucleotides matching TRBD2. This CDR3 region has 17 residues. Trimming cost V 0 bases and J 2 bases; bases outside gene matches: 8. Germline-derived CDR1 and CDR2 are GTSNPN and SVGIG (reference sequence). CDR3 DNA: TGTGCCTGGAGTGTAGGTTATTCTAGCGGGACCTACAATGAGCAGTTCTTC. Amino acid sequence: CAWSVGYSSGTYNEQFF.

This chain joins TRBV24-1 and TRBJ2-7; 11 bases match TRBD2. The germline CDR1 and CDR2 sequences are KGHDR and SFDVKD. V was pared by 3 bases and J by 4 bases, with 4 bases of the junction left unmatched. The CDR3 sequence is 15 residues long. The CDR3 nucleotides are TGTGCCACCAGTGATGAGGCTAGCGGGAGGTACGAGCAGTACTTC. It encodes CATSDEASGRYEQYF.

The rearrangement links TRBV11-2 to TRBJ2-1, with a weak D call TRBD2 (5 bases). V shed 5 bases and J shed 1 base, with 15 bases lying between them. Germline V gives CDR1 SGHAT, CDR2 FQNNGV. There are 16 residues in the CDR3. The CDR3 reads CASSPGLIWSYNEQFF. In nucleotides, the CDR3 is TGTGCCAGCAGCCCCGGACTGATTTGGTCCTACAATGAGCAGTTCTTC.

This chain connects TRBV6-4 to TRBJ2-5; 7 nucleotides match TRBD1. Germline V gene sequence: CDR1 MRHNA, CDR2 SNTAGT. After removal of 5 bases from V and 4 bases from J, the junction contained 4 bases not matched to a gene. There are 13 residues in the CDR3. The CDR3 protein is CASSQTGVETQYF. The CDR3 DNA follows: TGTGCCAGCAGTCAAACAGGGGTAGAGACCCAGTACTTC.

This clone was counted between two and nine times. The rearrangement uses TRBV2 and TRBJ1-5, with D possibly TRBD1 on 5 matching bases. V was trimmed by 0 bases and J by 2 bases, leaving 11 bases between them. The CDR3 loop spans 16 amino acids. Germline CDR1 is SNHLY and CDR2 is FYNNEI. This CDR3 is CASSEASNRRNQPQHF. The CDR3 nucleotides are TGTGCCAGCAGTGAAGCCTCGAACAGGCGCAATCAGCCCCAGCATTTT.

The chain recombines TRBV5-1 with TRBJ2-1, with D tentatively TRBD1 (5 bases). The ends were cut back, 3 bases at V and 9 bases at J, with 13 bases in the middle. The CDR3 sequence is 13 residues long. In germline, CDR1 is SGHRS, CDR2 YFSETQ. The CDR3 nucleotides read TGCGCCAGCAGCTCCAATACTCAGGGTGAGCAGTTCTTC. This sequence encodes CASSSNTQGEQFF.